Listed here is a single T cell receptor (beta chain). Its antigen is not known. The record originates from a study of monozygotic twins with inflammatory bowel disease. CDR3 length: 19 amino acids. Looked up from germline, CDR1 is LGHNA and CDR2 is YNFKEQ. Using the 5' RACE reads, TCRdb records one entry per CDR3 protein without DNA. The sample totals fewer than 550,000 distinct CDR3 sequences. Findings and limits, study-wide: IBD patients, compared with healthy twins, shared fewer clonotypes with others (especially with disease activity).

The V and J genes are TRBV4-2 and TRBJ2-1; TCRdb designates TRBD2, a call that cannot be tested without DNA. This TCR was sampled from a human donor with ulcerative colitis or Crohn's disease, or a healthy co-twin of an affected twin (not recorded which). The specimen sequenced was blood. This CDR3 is CASSPFSGEGGGSYNEQFF.